This entry lists 8 T cell receptor beta chains sequenced from one sample in a study of T cell responses to AZD1222 COVID-19 vaccine. Data came from immunoSEQ multiplex PCR; TCRdb stores just in-frame clones and leaves some out. This sample has some 110,000 clones, with more than 75% found just once. Sequencing was performed on peripheral blood, taken 28 days after the second dose of the MenACWY control vaccine. The receptor source for this set is an adult who received the MenACWY meningococcal vaccine as a control.

This chain uses TRBV5-5 with TRBJ1-4; 9 bases are a match to TRBD1. The CDR3 extends over 15 amino acids. Germline loops: CDR1 SGHKS, CDR2 YYEKEE (reference sequence). Losses at the gene ends were 4 bases for V and 7 bases for J; bases not matched to a gene: 8. The CDR3 spells CASSTSRDRVEKLFF. The CDR3 DNA reads TGTGCCAGCAGCACGTCCCGGGACAGGGTTGAAAAACTGTTTTTT.

The table lists this clone with a count of one. The chain recombines TRBV20-1 with TRBJ2-7; TRBD2 matches 14 bases. The germline gives CDR1 DFQATT, CDR2 SNEGSKA (reference sequence). The CDR3 totals 17 residues. Germline trimming cut 3 bases from V and 0 bases from J; bases unmatched to any gene: 7. CDR3 nucleotide sequence: TGCAGTGCTAGTGGGACTAGCGGGGGTACTTTCTCCTACGAGCAGTACTTC. Its translation: CSASGTSGGTFSYEQYF.

The chain uses TRBV11-2 and TRBJ2-3, with D perhaps assigned TRBD1 or TRBD2 (5 bases each). Per the germline V gene, CDR1 is SGHAT and CDR2 is FQNNGV. V lost 1 base and J 1 base, leaving 9 bases between the germline ends. The CDR3 loop spans 15 amino acids. For the CDR3, the DNA is TGTGCCAGCAGCTTAGTCGGGACCGGCACAGATACGCAGTATTTT. Translation gives CASSLVGTGTDTQYF. Full variable domain (outside the CDR3, taken from reference TRBV11-2 and TRBJ2-3): EAGVAQSPRYKIIEKRQSVAFWCNPISGHATLYWYQQILGQGPKLLIQFQNNGVVDDSQLPKDRFSAERLKGVDSTLKIQPAKLEDSAVYLCASSLVGTGTDTQYFGPGTRLTVL.

The gene calls are TRBV27 and TRBJ1-1; TRBD1 is a possible D gene (6 bases). Germline V gives CDR1 MNHEY, CDR2 SMNVEV (reference sequence). Trimming removed 4 bases from V and 3 bases from J, with 9 bases in between. The CDR3 runs to 13 residues. The CDR3 sequence is CASSSQGYTEAFF. CDR3 in DNA: TGTGCCAGCAGTTCACAGGGTTACACTGAAGCTTTCTTT.

Note on this clone: At the DNA level, this CDR3 is encoded by other sequences in the same sample as well. This chain connects TRBV5-1 to TRBJ2-5; TRBD2 matches 9 bases. CDR1 and CDR2 from the germline V gene are SGHRS and YFSETQ. Trimming cost V 0 bases and J 2 bases; bases outside gene matches: 5. There are 16 residues in the CDR3. This chain's CDR3 is CASSLAPAGGQETQYF. In DNA form, the CDR3 reads TGCGCCAGCAGCTTGGCCCCAGCGGGGGGTCAAGAGACCCAGTACTTC. Drawing the rest from reference TRBV5-1 and TRBJ2-5, the complete variable domain is KAGVTQTPRYLIKTRGQQVTLSCSPISGHRSVSWYQQTPGQGLQFLFEYFSETQRNKGNFPGRFSGRQFSNSRSEMNVSTLELGDSALYLCASSLAPAGGQETQYFGPGTRLLVL.

The rearrangement joins TRBV4-3 to TRBJ2-5, with no clear D. Germline lookup yields CDR1 LGHNA and CDR2 YSLEER. This CDR3 has 13 amino acids. The V gene lost 0 bases and the J gene lost 4 bases, with 6 bases spanning the gap. The CDR3 DNA sequence: TGCGCCAGCAGCCAAGATCTGCGAGAGACCCAGTACTTC. Translated, it gives CASSQDLRETQYF.

The V gene is TRBV5-8, the J gene TRBJ2-7; D unclear. This CDR3 has 12 residues. CDR1 and CDR2 (germline): SGHTS, YDEGEE. The V and J ends lost 3 bases and 5 bases respectively, with 9 bases between them. The CDR3 is CASSSPQNEQYF. Here the CDR3 DNA reads TGTGCCAGCAGCTCCCCTCAAAACGAGCAGTACTTC.

This chain uses TRBV5-4 with TRBJ2-5, with 9 bases aligning to TRBD1. There are 14 residues in the CDR3. Germline V gene sequence: CDR1 SGHNT, CDR2 YYREEE (reference sequence). Unmatched junction bases numbered 6, after V lost 2 bases and J lost 7 bases. CDR3: CASSLNRGQGTQYF. In DNA, the CDR3 is TGTGCCAGCAGCTTAAACAGGGGGCAGGGGACCCAGTACTTC.